These 32 T cell receptor beta chains originate from one sample sequenced in a study of blood T cells in healthy people across ages. Primers used in a second PCR of roughly 7 to 12 cycles were a sample-barcoded 5' primer and a J-beta primer mix. TCRdb reanalysed the 5' RACE reads using MiXCR and keeps one entry per CDR3 protein. The sample holds around 1,000,000 distinct CDR3 sequences, under 30% seen once. This same sample was also part of a study on T cells of mothers and their children.

Sequenced: blood. Receptors were obtained from a girl aged 2-10 years in good health.

J is TRBJ2-7 and V is TRBV5-1; the match to TRBD1 covers 8 bases. J lost 6 bases, V lost 0 bases, and 5 bases had no gene match. Germline V gene lookup returns CDR1 SGHRS and CDR2 YFSETQ. The CDR3 covers 14 residues. As DNA, the CDR3 is TGCGCCAGCAGCTTGGTACAGGGGGGATCCGAGCAGTACTTC. It translates to CASSLVQGGSEQYF. Looking up the rest from reference TRBV5-1 and TRBJ2-7 gives the full variable domain: KAGVTQTPRYLIKTRGQQVTLSCSPISGHRSVSWYQQTPGQGLQFLFEYFSETQRNKGNFPGRFSGRQFSNSRSEMNVSTLELGDSALYLCASSLVQGGSEQYFGPGTRLTVT.

In its sample, this clonotype was seen a few times. The chain carries TRBV28 and TRBJ2-7; D might be TRBD1 or TRBD2, each matching 5 bases. The CDR3 has 15 amino acids. Looked up from germline, CDR1 is MDHEN and CDR2 is SYDVKM. V shed 6 bases and J shed 5 bases, with 20 bases lying between them. The CDR3 nucleotides are TGTGCCAGCAGACGTGGATCCGGGGCTGGGGACGAGCAGTACTTC. This encodes CASRRGSGAGDEQYF.

The rearrangement links TRBV21-1 to TRBJ2-7; the table's D call of TRBD1 was not tested on the DNA. TRBV21-1 is a known pseudogene. The CDR3 extends over 15 amino acids. The CDR3 DNA sequence: TGTGCCAGCAGCAGACAGGGGTTTTTGACCTACGAGCAGTACTTC. It translates to CASSRQGFLTYEQYF.

The J gene is TRBJ1-4, the V gene TRBV29-1, with D maybe TRBD1 (5 bases). The CDR3 consists of 15 residues. Germline V gene data show CDR1 as SQVTM and CDR2 as ANQGSEA. Trimming removed 0 bases from V and 4 bases from J, with 12 bases in between. This chain's CDR3 is CSVEDLGGINEKLFF. The CDR3 DNA sequence: TGCAGCGTTGAAGATCTGGGGGGGATTAATGAAAAACTGTTTTTT.

The chain joins TRBV20-1 to TRBJ2-5, with D uncertain. The V end lost 0 bases, the J end lost 5 bases, and 16 bases lay between the germline ends. CDR1 is DFQATT and CDR2 is SNEGSKA in the germline V gene (reference sequence). This CDR3 contains 15 residues. CDR3 nucleotides: TGCAGTGCTAGAGATCGGCGCGGAACGTTGGAGACCCAGTACTTC. Residues: CSARDRRGTLETQYF.

V usage is TRBV11-3 and J usage is TRBJ1-1; D remains ambiguous. The CDR3 totals 13 residues. Trimming removed 3 bases from V and 5 bases from J, with 10 bases in between. Germline lookup yields CDR1 SGHNT and CDR2 YENEEA. The DNA of the CDR3 is TGTGCCAGCAGCTTGGATGTGTGGACTGAAGCTTTCTTT. It is translated as CASSLDVWTEAFF.

The chain couples TRBV27 to TRBJ2-7; 9 bases are a match to TRBD1. V lost 5 bases and J lost 2; bases outside the gene matches: 4. Germline values: CDR1 MNHEY, CDR2 SMNVEV (reference sequence). There are 14 residues in the CDR3. The DNA for the CDR3 is TGTGCCAGCAGTGAGGGACAGGGAACCTACGAGCAGTACTTC. Encoded protein: CASSEGQGTYEQYF.

The genes are TRBV6-2 or TRBV6-3 and TRBJ1-2, with 8 bases that match TRBD1. Germline V CDR1 and CDR2: MNHEY, SVGEGT. V lost 7 bases, J lost 5 bases, and 12 bases stayed unmatched. The CDR3 extends over 15 amino acids. CDR3 in DNA: TGTGCCAGCAAGAAATCGGGACAGGCGACATATGGCTACACCTTC. It translates to CASKKSGQATYGYTF.

This clonotype appeared a few times. This chain joins TRBV2 and TRBJ2-5, with 9 bases aligning to TRBD1. V lost 6 bases, J lost 5 bases, and 16 bases stayed unmatched. Per germline, CDR1 SNHLY and CDR2 FYNNEI. The CDR3 totals 17 residues. CDR3 loop: CASRLFAGTGIGETQYF. The CDR3, as DNA: TGTGCCAGCAGGTTGTTTGCCGGGACAGGGATCGGGGAGACCCAGTACTTC.

This clonotype appeared many times. This rearrangement joins TRBV6-1 to TRBJ1-5; D is perhaps TRBD1 (6 bases). Trimming cost V 5 bases and J 4 bases, with 12 bases left between them. The CDR3 covers 14 residues. The germline CDR1 and CDR2 sequences are MNHNS and SASEGT. CDR3 DNA sequence: TGTGCCAGCAGTTCCCGTCAGGGGAATCAGCCCCAGCATTTT. Protein sequence: CASSSRQGNQPQHF.

This clonotype was counted only a few times. V gene TRBV19 combines with J gene TRBJ2-7; 8 bases align to TRBD2. Germline V gene lookup returns CDR1 LNHDA and CDR2 SQIVND (reference sequence). The CDR3 runs to 15 residues. Trimming cost V 5 bases and J 2 bases; bases outside gene matches: 8. The CDR3 protein is CASSPTELAAYEQYF. Here the CDR3 DNA reads TGTGCCAGTAGTCCAACGGAACTAGCGGCCTACGAGCAGTACTTC.

The sample holds a few counts of this clonotype. The rearrangement joins TRBV10-3 to TRBJ2-7; 9 nucleotides align to TRBD1. V lost 10 bases to trimming and J lost 1 base; unmatched junction nucleotides: 5. The CDR3 consists of 13 residues. Germline V gene data show CDR1 as ENHRY and CDR2 as SYGVKD. CDR3 sequence (DNA): TGTGCCAACCGACAGGGGGTATCCTACGAGCAGTACTTC. It is translated as CANRQGVSYEQYF.

The table lists this clonotype with a few counts. J is TRBJ2-3 and V is TRBV5-1; D ambiguous. Germline CDR1 reads SGHRS; CDR2 reads YFSETQ. The ends were cut back, 9 bases at V and 5 bases at J, with 10 bases in the middle. The CDR3 is 11 residues long. CDR3 in amino acids: CATPVGDTQYF. The DNA for the CDR3 is TGCGCCACCCCCGTGGGAGATACGCAGTATTTT.

This clonotype was recorded at least ten times. The chain couples TRBV29-1 to TRBJ1-1, with no clear D. The CDR3 covers 12 residues. Trimming took off 3 bases at V and 0 bases at J, with 5 bases between the two ends. CDR1 SQVTM and CDR2 ANQGSEA come from the germline V gene. CDR3 in DNA: TGCAGCGTTGAGGGCCTGAACACTGAAGCTTTCTTT. Its translation is CSVEGLNTEAFF.

This clonotype has only a few counts. This chain's CDR3 is CASSQVGTGRNTIYF. As DNA, the CDR3 is TGCGCCAGCAGCCAAGTAGGGACAGGGAGAAACACCATATATTTT. This rearrangement joins TRBV4-3 to TRBJ1-3, with TRBD1 matching over 9 bases. Trimming removed 1 base from V and 5 bases from J; junction bases left unmatched: 3. CDR1 LGHNA and CDR2 YSLEER come from the germline V gene. This CDR3 is 15 amino acids long.

The rearrangement joins TRBV12-3 or TRBV12-4 to TRBJ2-5; D is uncertain. The CDR3 has 15 amino acids. V lost 6 bases, J lost 1 base, and 15 bases lay in between. DNA of the CDR3: TGTGCCAGCAGCCAGACCTGGAGCATCCAAGAGACCCAGTACTTC. Protein sequence: CASSQTWSIQETQYF.

The J gene is TRBJ1-1, the V gene TRBV5-1; the D gene is possibly TRBD1 (5 bases). The ends were cut back, 4 bases at V and 0 bases at J, with 13 bases in the middle. The CDR3 totals 15 residues. Germline lookup yields CDR1 SGHRS and CDR2 YFSETQ. The CDR3 loop is CASSGGTGMNTEAFF. The CDR3 region has the DNA TGCGCCAGCAGCGGGGGGACGGGCATGAACACTGAAGCTTTCTTT.

This clonotype appeared once. At one end, the junction sequence differs from germline, possibly due to a read error. This rearrangement joins TRBV20-1 to TRBJ2-2; the match to TRBD1 covers 8 bases. The CDR3 contains 16 residues. The V gene's germline CDR1 is DFQATT and CDR2 SNEGSKA (reference sequence). The CDR3 nucleotides are TGCAGTGCTAGACTCCGGACAGGGAGAAACACCAGGGAGCTGGTTTTT. Translating it yields CSARLRTGRNTRELVF.

In its sample, this clonotype was seen a few times. The chain has TRBV6-6 and TRBJ2-2; D remains ambiguous. Trimming shortened V by 6 bases and J by 0 bases, and 11 bases separated the two germline ends. Per germline, CDR1 MNHNY and CDR2 SVGAGI (reference sequence). The CDR3 covers 15 residues. CDR3 region: CASSPRWPNTGELFF. For the CDR3, the DNA is TGTGCCAGCAGCCCTCGGTGGCCGAACACCGGGGAGCTGTTTTTT.

The chain uses TRBV7-3 and TRBJ2-5; D gene ambiguous. Germline assignment: CDR1 SGHTA and CDR2 FQGTGA. V lost 4 bases and J 4 bases, leaving 10 bases between the germline ends. The CDR3 extends over 13 amino acids. The CDR3 DNA reads TGTGCCAGCAGCTCCACGGTGGCAGAGACCCAGTACTTC. It is translated as CASSSTVAETQYF. Drawing the rest from reference TRBV7-3 and TRBJ2-5, the complete variable domain is GAGVSQTPSNKVTEKGKYVELRCDPISGHTALYWYRQSLGQGPEFLIYFQGTGAADDSGLPNDRFFAVRPEGSVSTLKIQRTERGDSAVYLCASSSTVAETQYFGPGTRLLVL.

The rearrangement uses TRBV5-1 and TRBJ2-1; 11 nucleotides agree with TRBD2. Germline CDR1 and CDR2: SGHRS and YFSETQ. V dropped 1 base and J dropped 7; count of bases not matched to a gene: 7. The CDR3 has 16 residues. Here the CDR3 reads CASSLSAGTSGNEQFF. In nucleotides, the CDR3 is TGCGCCAGCAGCTTGTCGGCCGGGACTAGCGGAAATGAGCAGTTCTTC.

The chain has TRBV11-2 and TRBJ2-5; D uncertain. The CDR3 covers 16 residues. Germline V gene data show CDR1 as SGHAT and CDR2 as FQNNGV. The V end was cut by 5 bases, the J end by 5 bases, with 21 bases between. DNA for the CDR3: TGTGCCAGCAGCCCATCTGGGATGGCACCTTTGGAGACCCAGTACTTC. This encodes CASSPSGMAPLETQYF. The whole variable domain, filled in from reference TRBV11-2 and TRBJ2-5, reads EAGVAQSPRYKIIEKRQSVAFWCNPISGHATLYWYQQILGQGPKLLIQFQNNGVVDDSQLPKDRFSAERLKGVDSTLKIQPAKLEDSAVYLCASSPSGMAPLETQYFGPGTRLLVL.

This clonotype appeared a few times. The chain carries TRBV29-1 and TRBJ1-2, with 7 bases lining up with TRBD1. The V segment lost 7 bases and the J segment 2 bases; nucleotides outside the gene matches: 7. Germline loops: CDR1 SQVTM, CDR2 ANQGSEA. There are 13 residues in the CDR3. This CDR3 is CSARGGGNYGYTF. As DNA, the CDR3 is TGCAGCGCTCGAGGGGGCGGGAACTATGGCTACACCTTC.

Worth noting for this clonotype: This may be a read error: a much more frequent sequence differs by one nucleotide. CDR3 region: CASSQGVGRCGYTF. Here the CDR3 DNA reads TGTGCCAGCAGCCAAGGTGTGGGGCGCTGTGGCTACACCTTC. The chain carries TRBV4-2 and TRBJ1-2; TRBD1 might be the D (5 bases). V was trimmed by 1 base and J by 7 bases, leaving 13 bases between them. In germline, CDR1 is LGHNA, CDR2 YNFKEQ. The CDR3 length is 14 residues.

The chain has TRBV6-6 and TRBJ2-7; the D gene is possibly TRBD1 (5 bases). CDR3 length: 16 residues. The V end was cut by 0 bases, the J end by 5 bases, with 17 bases between. Germline V gene data show CDR1 as MNHNY and CDR2 as SVGAGI (reference sequence). CDR3 protein: CASSYSRTSDAHEQYF. The CDR3 nucleotides are TGTGCCAGCAGTTACTCCCGGACATCGGACGCCCACGAGCAGTACTTC.

The rearrangement joins TRBV12-3 or TRBV12-4 to TRBJ2-7; 10 bases agree with TRBD1. V was pared by 1 base and J by 3 bases, with 3 bases of the junction left unmatched. The CDR3 consists of 15 residues. CDR3 region: CASSLDRDRGYEQYF. The CDR3 bases are TGTGCCAGCAGTTTAGACAGGGACAGGGGCTACGAGCAGTACTTC.

This clonotype was found a few times. The chain has TRBV2 and TRBJ2-7; no firm D call. CDR1 and CDR2 (germline): SNHLY, FYNNEI. This CDR3 is built from 14 residues. Trimming cost V 2 bases and J 4 bases, with 12 bases left between them. The CDR3 reads CASSEFDRRYEQYF. Here the CDR3 DNA reads TGTGCCAGCAGTGAATTTGATCGAAGGTACGAGCAGTACTTC.

The chain couples TRBV9 to TRBJ2-3; D is possibly TRBD1 or TRBD2 (5 bases each). CDR1 and CDR2 (germline): SGDLS, YYNGEE. The CDR3 contains 16 residues. V gave up 3 bases and J gave up 2 bases, with 16 bases separating them. CDR3 nucleotide sequence: TGTGCCAGCAGCGGGGAACTAGGGGTGGACACAGATACGCAGTATTTT. As protein: CASSGELGVDTDTQYF. Full variable domain (rest looked up from reference TRBV9 and TRBJ2-3): DSGVTQTPKHLITATGQRVTLRCSPRSGDLSVYWYQQSLDQGLQFLIQYYNGEERAKGNILERFSAQQFPDLHSELNLSSLELGDSALYFCASSGELGVDTDTQYFGPGTRLTVL.

The chain is built from TRBV3-1 and TRBJ1-4; D is uncertain. CDR3 length equals 16 residues. Trimming took 2 bases from V and 4 from J, leaving 14 bases between them. Germline CDR1 and CDR2: LGHDT and YNNKEL (reference sequence). CDR3 sequence reads: CASSQPTRVGNEKLFF. Written as DNA, the CDR3 is TGTGCCAGCAGCCAACCGACCCGGGTGGGTAATGAAAAACTGTTTTTT.

This clonotype was recorded a few times. The rearrangement uses TRBV7-9 and TRBJ1-1, with D unclear. Trimming stripped 1 base from V and 7 bases from J, with 7 bases between. Germline assignment: CDR1 SEHNR and CDR2 FQNEAQ (reference sequence). This CDR3 is built from 12 residues. CDR3 residues: CASSLDGSEAFF. DNA of the CDR3: TGTGCCAGCAGCTTAGACGGGAGTGAAGCTTTCTTT.

The V gene is TRBV29-1, the J gene TRBJ2-5; D remains ambiguous. The DNA end is a closer match to TRBJ2-1, so the J assignment may be wrong. Per germline, CDR1 SQVTM and CDR2 ANQGSEA. CDR3 size: 12 residues. Here the CDR3 DNA reads TGCAGCGTTGAAGAGATAGGGAATGAGCAGTTCTTC. Translation: CSVEEIGNEQFF.

Only a few counts were recorded for this clonotype. The V and J genes are TRBV7-2 and TRBJ1-1, with D possibly matching TRBD1 (6 bases). The CDR3 has 15 residues. Per the germline V gene, CDR1 is SGHTA and CDR2 is FQGNSA. Trimming took 3 bases from V and 1 from J, leaving 12 bases between them. The CDR3 DNA reads as TGTGCCAGCAGCTTTTGGAGGACAGAGAACACTGAAGCTTTCTTT. It codes for CASSFWRTENTEAFF.